This T cell receptor (beta chain) derives from a study of OX40 agonist ivuxolimab in advanced cancers. This table comes from immunoSEQ multiplex PCR, and its TCRdb copy is limited to in-frame clones, with some not included. The profile covers around 72,000 clones, with roughly four fifths appearing a single time and roughly 0.4% taken by the ten largest. From germline, CDR1 is SEHNR and CDR2 FQNEAQ (reference sequence). This CDR3 is 13 amino acids long. V was trimmed by 5 bases and J by 4 bases, leaving 11 bases between them. The clonotype originates from an adult with an advanced solid tumor such as melanoma, head and neck, liver or kidney cancer. The chain has TRBV7-9 and TRBJ1-2; D uncertain. The sequencing used CD4+ or CD8+ T cells sorted from blood, collected in a trial of the OX40 agonist ivuxolimab. The CDR3 DNA is TGTGCCAGCAGCCAGGACGTCAGCTATGGCTACACCTTC. It codes for CASSQDVSYGYTF.